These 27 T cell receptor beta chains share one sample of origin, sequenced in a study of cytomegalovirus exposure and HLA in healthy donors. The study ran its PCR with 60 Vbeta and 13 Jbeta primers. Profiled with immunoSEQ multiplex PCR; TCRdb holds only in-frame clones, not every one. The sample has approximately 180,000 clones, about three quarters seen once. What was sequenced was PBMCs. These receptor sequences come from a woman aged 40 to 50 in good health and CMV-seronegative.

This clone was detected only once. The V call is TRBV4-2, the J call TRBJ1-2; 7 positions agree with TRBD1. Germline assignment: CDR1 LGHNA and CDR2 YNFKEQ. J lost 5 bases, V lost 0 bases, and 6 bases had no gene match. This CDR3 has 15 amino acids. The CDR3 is CASSQDYRGLYGYTF. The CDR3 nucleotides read TGTGCCAGCAGCCAAGATTACAGGGGTCTGTATGGCTACACCTTC.

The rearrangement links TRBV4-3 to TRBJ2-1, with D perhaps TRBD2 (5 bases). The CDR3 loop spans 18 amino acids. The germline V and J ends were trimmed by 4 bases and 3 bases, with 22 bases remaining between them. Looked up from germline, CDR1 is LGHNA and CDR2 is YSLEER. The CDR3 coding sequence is TGCGCCAGCAGCCTAAACGTAGCGAGTCCTACCCACTACAATGAGCAGTTCTTC. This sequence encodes CASSLNVASPTHYNEQFF.

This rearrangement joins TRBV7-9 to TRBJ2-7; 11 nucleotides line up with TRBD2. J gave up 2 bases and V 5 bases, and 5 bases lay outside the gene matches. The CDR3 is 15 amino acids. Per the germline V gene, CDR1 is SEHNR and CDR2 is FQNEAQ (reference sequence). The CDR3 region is CASSPPTSGAYEQYV. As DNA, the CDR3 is TGTGCCAGCAGCCCACCGACTAGCGGGGCCTACGAGCAGTACGTC.

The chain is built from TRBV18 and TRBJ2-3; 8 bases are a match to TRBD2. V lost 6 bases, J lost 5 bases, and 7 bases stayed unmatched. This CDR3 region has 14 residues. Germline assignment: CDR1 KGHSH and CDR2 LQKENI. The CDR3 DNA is TGTGCCAGCTCTAGCGGGATCGGCTTAGATACGCAGTATTTT. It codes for CASSSGIGLDTQYF.

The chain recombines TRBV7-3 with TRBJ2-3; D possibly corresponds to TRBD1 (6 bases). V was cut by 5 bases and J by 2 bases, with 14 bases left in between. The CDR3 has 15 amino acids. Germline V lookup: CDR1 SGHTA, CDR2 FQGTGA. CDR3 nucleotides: TGTGCCAGCAGCGCCCATTCAGGGGACACAGATACGCAGTATTTT. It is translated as CASSAHSGDTDTQYF.

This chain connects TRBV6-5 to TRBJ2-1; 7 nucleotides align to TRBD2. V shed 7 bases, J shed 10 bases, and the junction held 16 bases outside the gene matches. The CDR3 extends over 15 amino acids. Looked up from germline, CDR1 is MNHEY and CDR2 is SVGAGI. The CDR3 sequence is CASTRGEMGAGEQFF. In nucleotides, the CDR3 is TGTGCCAGCACCCGGGGGGAGATGGGAGCGGGGGAGCAGTTCTTC.

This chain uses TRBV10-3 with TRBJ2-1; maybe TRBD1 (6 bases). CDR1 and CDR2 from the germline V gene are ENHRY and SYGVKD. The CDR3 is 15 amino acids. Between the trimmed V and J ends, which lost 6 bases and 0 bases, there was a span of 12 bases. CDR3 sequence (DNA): TGTGCCATCAGAGGTGGACAGAGCTCCTACAATGAGCAGTTCTTC. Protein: CAIRGGQSSYNEQFF.

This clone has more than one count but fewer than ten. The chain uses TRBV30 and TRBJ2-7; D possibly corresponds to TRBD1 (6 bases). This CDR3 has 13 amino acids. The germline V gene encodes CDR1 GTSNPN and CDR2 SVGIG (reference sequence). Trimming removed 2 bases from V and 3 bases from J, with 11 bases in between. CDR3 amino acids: CAWSLQGLYEQYF. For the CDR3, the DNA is TGTGCCTGGAGTTTACAGGGCCTCTACGAGCAGTACTTC.

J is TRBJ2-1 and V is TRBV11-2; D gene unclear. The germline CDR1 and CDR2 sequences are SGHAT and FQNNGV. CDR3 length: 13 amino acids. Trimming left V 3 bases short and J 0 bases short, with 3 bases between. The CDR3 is CASSLSSYNEQFF. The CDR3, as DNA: TGTGCCAGCAGCTTGAGCTCCTACAATGAGCAGTTCTTC.

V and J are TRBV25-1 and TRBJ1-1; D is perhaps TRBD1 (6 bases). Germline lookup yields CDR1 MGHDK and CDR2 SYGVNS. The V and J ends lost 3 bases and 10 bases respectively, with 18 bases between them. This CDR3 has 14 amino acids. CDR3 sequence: CASSETGRRIVAFF. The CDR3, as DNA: TGTGCCAGCAGTGAGACAGGCAGACGAATCGTAGCTTTCTTT.

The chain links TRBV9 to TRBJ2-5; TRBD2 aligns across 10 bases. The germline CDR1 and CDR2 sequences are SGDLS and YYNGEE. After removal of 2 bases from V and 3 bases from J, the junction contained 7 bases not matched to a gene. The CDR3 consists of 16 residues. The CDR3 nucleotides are TGTGCCAGCAGCGTGTCCCCCGGGACTAGCGAAGAGACCCAGTACTTC. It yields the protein CASSVSPGTSEETQYF.

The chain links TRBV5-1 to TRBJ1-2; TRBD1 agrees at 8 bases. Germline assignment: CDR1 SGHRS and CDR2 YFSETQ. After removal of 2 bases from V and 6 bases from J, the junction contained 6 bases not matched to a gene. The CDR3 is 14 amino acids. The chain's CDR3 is CASSFDRGDDGYTF. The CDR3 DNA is TGCGCCAGCAGCTTTGACAGGGGTGATGATGGCTACACCTTC. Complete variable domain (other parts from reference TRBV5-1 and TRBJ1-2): KAGVTQTPRYLIKTRGQQVTLSCSPISGHRSVSWYQQTPGQGLQFLFEYFSETQRNKGNFPGRFSGRQFSNSRSEMNVSTLELGDSALYLCASSFDRGDDGYTFGSGTRLTVV.

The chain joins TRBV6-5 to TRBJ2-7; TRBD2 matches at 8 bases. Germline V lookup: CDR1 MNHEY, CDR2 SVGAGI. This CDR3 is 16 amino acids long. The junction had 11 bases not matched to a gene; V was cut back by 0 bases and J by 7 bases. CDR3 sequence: CASSYSIAGKPEEQYF. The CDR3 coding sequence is TGTGCCAGCAGTTACTCAATAGCGGGAAAACCAGAAGAGCAGTACTTC.

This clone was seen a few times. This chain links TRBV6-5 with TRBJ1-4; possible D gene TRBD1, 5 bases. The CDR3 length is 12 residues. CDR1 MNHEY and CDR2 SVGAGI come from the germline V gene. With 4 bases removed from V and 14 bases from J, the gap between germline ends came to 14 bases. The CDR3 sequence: CASSSTPGMLFF. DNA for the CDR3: TGTGCCAGCAGTTCCACCCCAGGGATGCTGTTTTTT.

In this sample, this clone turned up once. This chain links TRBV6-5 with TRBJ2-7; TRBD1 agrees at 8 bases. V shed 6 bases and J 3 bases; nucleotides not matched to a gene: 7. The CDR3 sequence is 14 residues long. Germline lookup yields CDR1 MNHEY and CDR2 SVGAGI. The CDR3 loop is CASRQDRAFYEQYF. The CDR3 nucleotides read TGTGCCAGCAGACAGGACAGGGCATTCTACGAGCAGTACTTC.

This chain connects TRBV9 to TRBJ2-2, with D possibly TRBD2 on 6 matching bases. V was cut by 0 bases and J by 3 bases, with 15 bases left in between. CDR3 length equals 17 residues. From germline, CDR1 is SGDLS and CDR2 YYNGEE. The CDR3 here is CASSVGIASADTGELFF. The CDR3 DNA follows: TGTGCCAGCAGCGTAGGAATCGCTAGCGCAGACACCGGGGAGCTGTTTTTT.

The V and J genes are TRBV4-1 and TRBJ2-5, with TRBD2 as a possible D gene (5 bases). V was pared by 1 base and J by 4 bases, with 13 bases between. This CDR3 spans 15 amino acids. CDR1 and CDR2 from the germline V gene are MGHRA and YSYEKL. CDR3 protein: CASSQGYGITETQYF. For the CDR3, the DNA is TGCGCCAGCAGCCAAGGCTACGGGATCACAGAGACCCAGTACTTC.

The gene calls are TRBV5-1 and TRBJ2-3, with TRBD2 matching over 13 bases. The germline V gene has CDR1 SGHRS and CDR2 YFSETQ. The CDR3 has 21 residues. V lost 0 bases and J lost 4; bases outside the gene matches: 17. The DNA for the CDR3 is TGCGCCAGCAGCTTGGTTCCCCCTGGACTAGCGGGAGAGGGACGCGCAGATACGCAGTATTTT. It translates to CASSLVPPGLAGEGRADTQYF.

DNA of the CDR3: TGCGCCAGCAGTCCGCGAGGGGGCAGCGCTGAAGCTTTCTTT. Amino acid sequence: CASSPRGGSAEAFF. The V gene is TRBV4-3, the J gene TRBJ1-1; 7 bases map to TRBD1. The germline V gene has CDR1 LGHNA and CDR2 YSLEER. The J segment lost 6 bases and the V segment lost 6 bases, leaving 10 bases of the junction unmatched. CDR3 length: 14 amino acids.

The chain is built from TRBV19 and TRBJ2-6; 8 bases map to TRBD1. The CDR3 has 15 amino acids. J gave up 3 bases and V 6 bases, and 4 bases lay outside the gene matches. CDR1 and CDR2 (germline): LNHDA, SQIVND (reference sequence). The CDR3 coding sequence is TGTGCCAGTAGCCCACAGGGGGTTGGGGCCAACGTCCTGACTTTC. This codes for CASSPQGVGANVLTF.

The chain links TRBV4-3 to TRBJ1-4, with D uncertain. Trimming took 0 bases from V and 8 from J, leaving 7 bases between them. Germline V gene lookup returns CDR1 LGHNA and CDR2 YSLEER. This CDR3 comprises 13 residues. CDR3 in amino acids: CASSQEREEKLFF. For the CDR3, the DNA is TGCGCCAGCAGCCAAGAGCGGGAAGAAAAACTGTTTTTT.

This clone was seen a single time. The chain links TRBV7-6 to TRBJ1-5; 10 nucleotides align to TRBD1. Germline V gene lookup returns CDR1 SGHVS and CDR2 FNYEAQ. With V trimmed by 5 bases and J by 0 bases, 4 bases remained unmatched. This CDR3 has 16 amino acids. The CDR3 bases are TGTGCCAGCAGCGCGGGACAGGGGAATAGCAATCAGCCCCAGCATTTT. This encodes CASSAGQGNSNQPQHF.

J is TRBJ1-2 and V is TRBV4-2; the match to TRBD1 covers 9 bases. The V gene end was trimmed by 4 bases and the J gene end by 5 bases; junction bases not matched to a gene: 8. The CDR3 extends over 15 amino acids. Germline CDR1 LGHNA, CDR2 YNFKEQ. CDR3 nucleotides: TGTGCCAGCAGCCCTACAGGGGGCGCGGAGTATGGCTACACCTTC. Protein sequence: CASSPTGGAEYGYTF.

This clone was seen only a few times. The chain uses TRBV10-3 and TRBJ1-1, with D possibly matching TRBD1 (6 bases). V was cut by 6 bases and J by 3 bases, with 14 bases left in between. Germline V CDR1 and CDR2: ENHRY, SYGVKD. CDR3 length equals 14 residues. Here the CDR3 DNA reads TGTGCCATCAGCTCGGGGGGGGCTGACACTGAAGCTTTCTTT. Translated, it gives CAISSGGADTEAFF.

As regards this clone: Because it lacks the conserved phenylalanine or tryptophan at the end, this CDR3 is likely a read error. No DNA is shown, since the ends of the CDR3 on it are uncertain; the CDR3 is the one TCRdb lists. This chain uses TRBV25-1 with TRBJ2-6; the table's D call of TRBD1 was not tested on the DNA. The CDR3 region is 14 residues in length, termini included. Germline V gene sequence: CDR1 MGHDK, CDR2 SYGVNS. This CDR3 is CASNAGTGALTADL.

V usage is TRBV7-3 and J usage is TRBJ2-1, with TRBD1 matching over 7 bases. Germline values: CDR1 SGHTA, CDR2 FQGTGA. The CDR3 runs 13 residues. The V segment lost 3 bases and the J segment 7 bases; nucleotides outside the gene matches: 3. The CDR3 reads CASSFDRANEQFF. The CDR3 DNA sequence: TGTGCCAGCAGCTTTGACAGGGCGAATGAGCAGTTCTTC.

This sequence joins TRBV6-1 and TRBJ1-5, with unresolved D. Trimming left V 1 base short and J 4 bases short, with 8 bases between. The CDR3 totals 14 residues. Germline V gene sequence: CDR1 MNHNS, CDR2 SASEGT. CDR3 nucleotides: TGTGCCAGCAGTGAAGACGACTTTAATCAGCCCCAGCATTTT. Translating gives CASSEDDFNQPQHF.